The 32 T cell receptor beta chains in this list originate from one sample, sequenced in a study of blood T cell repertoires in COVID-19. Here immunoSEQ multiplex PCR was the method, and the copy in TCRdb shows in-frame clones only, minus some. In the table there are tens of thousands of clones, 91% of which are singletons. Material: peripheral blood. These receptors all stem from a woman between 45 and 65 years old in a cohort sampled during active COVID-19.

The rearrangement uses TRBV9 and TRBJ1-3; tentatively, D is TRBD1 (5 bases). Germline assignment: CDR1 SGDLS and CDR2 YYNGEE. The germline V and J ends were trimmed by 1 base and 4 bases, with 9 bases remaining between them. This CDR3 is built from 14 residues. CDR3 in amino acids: CASSVRGSGNTIYF. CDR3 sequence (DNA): TGTGCCAGCAGCGTACGGGGGAGCGGAAACACCATATATTTT.

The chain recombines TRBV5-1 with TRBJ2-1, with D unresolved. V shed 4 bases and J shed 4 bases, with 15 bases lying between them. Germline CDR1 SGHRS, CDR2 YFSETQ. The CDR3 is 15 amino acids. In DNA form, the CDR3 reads TGCGCCAGCAGCCTAGACCCGGTTAGTTACAATGAGCAGTTCTTC. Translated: CASSLDPVSYNEQFF.

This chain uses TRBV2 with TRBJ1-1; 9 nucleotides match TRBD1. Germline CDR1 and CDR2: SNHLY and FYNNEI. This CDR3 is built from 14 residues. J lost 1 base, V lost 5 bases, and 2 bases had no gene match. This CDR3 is CASSRTGANTEAFF. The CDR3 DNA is TGTGCCAGCAGTAGGACAGGGGCGAACACTGAAGCTTTCTTT.

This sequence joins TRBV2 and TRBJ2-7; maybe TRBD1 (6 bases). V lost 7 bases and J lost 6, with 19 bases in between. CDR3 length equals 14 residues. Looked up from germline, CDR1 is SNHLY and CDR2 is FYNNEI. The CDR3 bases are TGTGCCAGCAACCCGGACAGTTTTATGAGCGAGCAGTACTTC. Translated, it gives CASNPDSFMSEQYF. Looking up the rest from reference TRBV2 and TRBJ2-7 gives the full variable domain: EPEVTQTPSHQVTQMGQEVILRCVPISNHLYFYWYRQILGQKVEFLVSFYNNEISEKSEIFDDQFSVERPDGSNFTLKIRSTKLEDSAMYFCASNPDSFMSEQYFGPGTRLTVT.

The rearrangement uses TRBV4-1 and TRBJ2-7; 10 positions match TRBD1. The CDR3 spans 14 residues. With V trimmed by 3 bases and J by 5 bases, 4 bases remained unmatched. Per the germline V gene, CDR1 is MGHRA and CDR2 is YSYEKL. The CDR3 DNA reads TGCGCCAGCAGCCATAGACAGGGGGCCGACGAGCAGTACTTC. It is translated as CASSHRQGADEQYF.

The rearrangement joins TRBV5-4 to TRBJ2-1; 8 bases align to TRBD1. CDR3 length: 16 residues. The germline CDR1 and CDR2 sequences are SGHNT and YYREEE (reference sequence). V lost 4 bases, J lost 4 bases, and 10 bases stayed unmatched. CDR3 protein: CASSPGQGGTYNEQFF. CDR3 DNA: TGTGCCAGCAGCCCAGGACAGGGCGGAACTTACAATGAGCAGTTCTTC. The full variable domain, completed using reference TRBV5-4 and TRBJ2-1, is ETGVTQSPTHLIKTRGQQVTLRCSSQSGHNTVSWYQQALGQGPQFIFQYYREEENGRGNFPPRFSGLQFPNYSSELNVNALELDDSALYLCASSPGQGGTYNEQFFGPGTRLTVL.

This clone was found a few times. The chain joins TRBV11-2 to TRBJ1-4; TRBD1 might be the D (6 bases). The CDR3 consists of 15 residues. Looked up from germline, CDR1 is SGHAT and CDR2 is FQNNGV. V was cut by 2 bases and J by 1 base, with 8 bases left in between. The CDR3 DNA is TGTGCCAGCAGCTTAAGGGGGGGAACTAATGAAAAACTGTTTTTT. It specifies CASSLRGGTNEKLFF.

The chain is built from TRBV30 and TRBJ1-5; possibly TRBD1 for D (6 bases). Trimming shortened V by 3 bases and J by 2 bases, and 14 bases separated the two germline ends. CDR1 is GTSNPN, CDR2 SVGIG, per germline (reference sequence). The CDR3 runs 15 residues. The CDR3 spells CAWSSQTGGNQPQHF. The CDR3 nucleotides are TGTGCCTGGAGCTCCCAGACAGGCGGCAATCAGCCCCAGCATTTT.

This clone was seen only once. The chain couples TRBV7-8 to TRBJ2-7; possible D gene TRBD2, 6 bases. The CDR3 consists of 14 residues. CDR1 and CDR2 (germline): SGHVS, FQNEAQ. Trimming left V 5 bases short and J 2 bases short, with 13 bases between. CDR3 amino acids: CASSVSEGPYEQYF. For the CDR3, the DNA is TGTGCCAGCAGCGTCTCGGAGGGCCCCTACGAGCAGTACTTC.

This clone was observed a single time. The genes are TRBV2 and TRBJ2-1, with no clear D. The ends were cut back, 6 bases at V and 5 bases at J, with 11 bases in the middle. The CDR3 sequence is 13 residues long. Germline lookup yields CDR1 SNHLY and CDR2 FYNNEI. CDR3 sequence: CASRRVGNNEQFF. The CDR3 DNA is TGTGCCAGCAGACGGGTAGGAAACAATGAGCAGTTCTTC.

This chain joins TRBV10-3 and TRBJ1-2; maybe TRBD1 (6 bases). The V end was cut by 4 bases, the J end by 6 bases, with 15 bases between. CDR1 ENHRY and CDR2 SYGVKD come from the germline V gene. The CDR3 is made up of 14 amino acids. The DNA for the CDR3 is TGTGCCATCAGTGGACGTGAAAGGGGGAATGGCTACACCTTC. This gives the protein CAISGRERGNGYTF.

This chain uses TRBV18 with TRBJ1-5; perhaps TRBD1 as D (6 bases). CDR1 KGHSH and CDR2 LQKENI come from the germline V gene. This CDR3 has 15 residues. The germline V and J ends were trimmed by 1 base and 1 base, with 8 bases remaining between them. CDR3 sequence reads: CASSPRGGSNQPQHF. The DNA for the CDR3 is TGTGCCAGCTCACCACGGGGGGGCAGCAATCAGCCCCAGCATTTT.

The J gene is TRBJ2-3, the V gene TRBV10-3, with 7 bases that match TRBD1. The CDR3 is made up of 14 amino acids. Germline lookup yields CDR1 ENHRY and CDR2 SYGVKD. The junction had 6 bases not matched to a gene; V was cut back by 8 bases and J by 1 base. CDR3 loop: CAIAAGTGTDTQYF. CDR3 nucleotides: TGTGCCATCGCCGCCGGGACAGGCACAGATACGCAGTATTTT.

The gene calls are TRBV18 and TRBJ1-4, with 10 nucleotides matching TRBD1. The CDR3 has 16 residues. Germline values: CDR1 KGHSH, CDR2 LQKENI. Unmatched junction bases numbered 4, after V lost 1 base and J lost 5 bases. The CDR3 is CASSPQRDRGNEKLFF. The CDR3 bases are TGTGCCAGCTCACCACAACGGGACAGGGGAAATGAAAAACTGTTTTTT.

The CDR3 nucleotides read TGTGCCACCTCTGTCGGGGTCCAAGAGACCCAGTACTTC. It yields the protein CATSVGVQETQYF. The chain combines TRBV24-1 with TRBJ2-5; D may be TRBD2 (5 bases). V was trimmed by 9 bases and J by 1 base, leaving 11 bases between them. Germline values: CDR1 KGHDR, CDR2 SFDVKD. The CDR3 contains 13 residues.

CDR3 sequence reads: CASGPGLGTMNTGELFF. DNA for the CDR3: TGTGCTAGCGGACCCGGTTTAGGGACAATGAACACCGGGGAGCTGTTTTTT. The chain couples TRBV7-7 to TRBJ2-2; tentatively, D is TRBD1 or TRBD2 (6 bases each). The CDR3 covers 17 residues. The germline V gene has CDR1 SSHAT and CDR2 FNYEAQ (reference sequence).

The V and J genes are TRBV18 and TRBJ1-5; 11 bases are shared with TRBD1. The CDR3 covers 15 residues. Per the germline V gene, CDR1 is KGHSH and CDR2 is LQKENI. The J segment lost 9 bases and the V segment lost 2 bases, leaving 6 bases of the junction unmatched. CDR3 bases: TGTGCCAGCTCACCAGGGACAGGGGGGTTTTGGCCCCAGCATTTT. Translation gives CASSPGTGGFWPQHF. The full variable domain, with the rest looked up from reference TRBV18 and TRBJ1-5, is NAGVMQNPRHLVRRRGQEARLRCSPMKGHSHVYWYRQLPEEGLKFMVYLQKENIIDESGMPKERFSAEFPKEGPSILRIQQVVRGDSAAYFCASSPGTGGFWPQHFGDGTRLSIL.

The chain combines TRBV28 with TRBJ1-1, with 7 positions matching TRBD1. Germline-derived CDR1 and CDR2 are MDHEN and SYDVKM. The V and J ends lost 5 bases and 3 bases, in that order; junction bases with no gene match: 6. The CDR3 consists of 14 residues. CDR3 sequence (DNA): TGTGCCAGCAGTCTACGACAGGGATACACTGAAGCTTTCTTT. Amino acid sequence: CASSLRQGYTEAFF.

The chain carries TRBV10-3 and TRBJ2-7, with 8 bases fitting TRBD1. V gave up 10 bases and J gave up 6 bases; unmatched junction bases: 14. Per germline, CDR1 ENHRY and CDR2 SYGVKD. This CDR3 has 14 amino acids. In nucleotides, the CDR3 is TGTGCCACCACACAGGGGGAGGTAAGAGGCGAGCAGTACTTC. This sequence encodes CATTQGEVRGEQYF.

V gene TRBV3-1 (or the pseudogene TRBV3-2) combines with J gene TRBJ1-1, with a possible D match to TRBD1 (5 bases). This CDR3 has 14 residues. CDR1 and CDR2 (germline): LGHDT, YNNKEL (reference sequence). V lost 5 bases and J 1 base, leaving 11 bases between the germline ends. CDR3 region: CASSRQLPNTEAFF. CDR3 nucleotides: TGTGCCAGCAGCAGACAGCTTCCGAACACTGAAGCTTTCTTT.

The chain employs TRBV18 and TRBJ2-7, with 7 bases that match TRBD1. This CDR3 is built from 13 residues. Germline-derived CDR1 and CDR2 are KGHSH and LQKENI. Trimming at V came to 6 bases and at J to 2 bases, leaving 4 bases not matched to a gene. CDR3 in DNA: TGTGCCAGCTCTCGGGACAGAACCTACGAGCAGTACTTC. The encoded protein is CASSRDRTYEQYF.

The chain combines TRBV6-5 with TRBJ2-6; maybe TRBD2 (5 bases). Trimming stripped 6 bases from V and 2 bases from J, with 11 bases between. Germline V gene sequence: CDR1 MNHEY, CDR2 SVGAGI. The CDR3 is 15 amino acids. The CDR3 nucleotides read TGTGCCAGCAGCCGAGGGCTTACTGGGGCCAACGTCCTGACTTTC. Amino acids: CASSRGLTGANVLTF.

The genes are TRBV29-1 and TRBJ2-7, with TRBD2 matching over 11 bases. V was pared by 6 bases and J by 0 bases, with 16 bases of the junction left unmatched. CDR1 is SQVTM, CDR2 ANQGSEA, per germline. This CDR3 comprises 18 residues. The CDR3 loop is CSVENSGTSGPSSYEQYF. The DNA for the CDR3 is TGCAGCGTCGAGAATTCCGGGACTAGCGGACCTAGCTCCTACGAGCAGTACTTC.

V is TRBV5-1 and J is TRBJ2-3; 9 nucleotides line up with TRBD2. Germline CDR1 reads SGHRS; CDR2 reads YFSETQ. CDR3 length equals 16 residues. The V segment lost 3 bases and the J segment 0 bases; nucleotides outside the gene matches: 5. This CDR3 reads CASSSGLAHSTDTQYF. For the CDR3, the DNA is TGCGCCAGCAGCTCGGGACTAGCCCATAGCACAGATACGCAGTATTTT.

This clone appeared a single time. CDR3 amino acids: CASSLTGIYGYTF. The CDR3 region has the DNA TGCGCCAGCAGTCTTACAGGGATCTATGGCTACACCTTC. The rearrangement uses TRBV23-1 and TRBJ1-2; tentatively, D is TRBD1 (6 bases). TRBV23-1 counts as an open reading frame of uncertain function. Between the trimmed V and J ends, which lost 4 bases and 4 bases, there was a span of 10 bases. The CDR3 has 13 amino acids.

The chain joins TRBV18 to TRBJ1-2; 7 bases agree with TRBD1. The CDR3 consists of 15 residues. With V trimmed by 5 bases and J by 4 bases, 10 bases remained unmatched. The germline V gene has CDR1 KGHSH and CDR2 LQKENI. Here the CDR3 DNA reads TGTGCCAGCTCATCCGACAGGGACCACTTCTATGGCTACACCTTC. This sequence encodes CASSSDRDHFYGYTF.

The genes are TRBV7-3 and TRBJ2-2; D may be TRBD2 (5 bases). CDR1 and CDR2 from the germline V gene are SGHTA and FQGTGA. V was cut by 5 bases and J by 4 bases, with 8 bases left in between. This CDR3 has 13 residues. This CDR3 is CASSPSPTGELFF. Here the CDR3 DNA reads TGTGCCAGCAGCCCTAGCCCCACCGGGGAGCTGTTTTTT.

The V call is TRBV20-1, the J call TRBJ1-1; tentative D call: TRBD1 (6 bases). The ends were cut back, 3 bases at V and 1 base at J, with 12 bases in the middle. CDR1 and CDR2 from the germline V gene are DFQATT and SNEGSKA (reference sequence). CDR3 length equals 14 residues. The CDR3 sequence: CSASRGHRNTEAFF. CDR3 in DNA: TGCAGTGCTAGTAGGGGACACCGGAACACTGAAGCTTTCTTT.

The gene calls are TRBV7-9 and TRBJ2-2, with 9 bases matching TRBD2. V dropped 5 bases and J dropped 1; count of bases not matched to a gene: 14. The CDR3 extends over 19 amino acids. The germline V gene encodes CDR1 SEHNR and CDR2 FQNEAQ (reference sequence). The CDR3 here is CASSLPPRERGENTGELFF. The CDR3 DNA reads TGTGCCAGCAGCCTCCCCCCTAGGGAGCGGGGGGAGAACACCGGGGAGCTGTTTTTT.

In nucleotides, the CDR3 is TGTGCCAGCAGCTATAGCGGGGGAGGCACTGAAGCTTTCTTT. The encoded protein is CASSYSGGGTEAFF. The chain uses TRBV7-9 and TRBJ1-1; weak D call: TRBD1 (5 bases). V was trimmed by 4 bases and J by 4 bases, leaving 13 bases between them. There are 14 residues in the CDR3. Germline CDR1 is SEHNR and CDR2 is FQNEAQ (reference sequence).

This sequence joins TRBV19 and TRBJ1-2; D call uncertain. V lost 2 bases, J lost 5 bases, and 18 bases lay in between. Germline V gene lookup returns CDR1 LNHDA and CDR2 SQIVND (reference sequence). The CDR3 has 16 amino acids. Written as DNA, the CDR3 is TGTGCCAGTAGTATACTGACGTCGGGGTCTCCTTATGGCTACACCTTC. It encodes CASSILTSGSPYGYTF.

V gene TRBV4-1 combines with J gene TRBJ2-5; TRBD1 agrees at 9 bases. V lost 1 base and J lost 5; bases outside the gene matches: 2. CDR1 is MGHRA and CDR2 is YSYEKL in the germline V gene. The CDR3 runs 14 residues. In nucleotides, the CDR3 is TGCGCCAGCAGCCAAGGAGGACAGGGGGAGACCCAGTACTTC. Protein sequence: CASSQGGQGETQYF.